Shown below are 27 T cell receptor beta chains from a single sample sequenced in a study of a mutant IDH1 vaccine in newly diagnosed glioma. As for time point: baseline, week 1 (first vaccination visit). Treatment here: pre-vaccination baseline after standard-of-care therapy. Using immunoSEQ multiplex PCR, the repertoire was profiled, and TCRdb retains in-frame clones only, with some absent. This table has about 24,000 clones, 80% to 95% appearing once. The material sequenced was PBMCs, taken from a glioma patient treated with radiotherapy, temozolomide or both. These receptor sequences come from a man aged 25-45 years with glioma.

The CDR3 DNA follows: TGTGCCAGCAGAAGAGCCGGACAGGGCCGTGGAAACACCATATATTTT. Its translation is CASRRAGQGRGNTIYF. The chain employs TRBV2 and TRBJ1-3; 8 bases are a match to TRBD1. The CDR3 length is 16 residues. After removal of 6 bases from V and 3 bases from J, the junction contained 10 bases not matched to a gene. CDR1 is SNHLY, CDR2 FYNNEI, per germline.

This chain joins TRBV19 and TRBJ1-5; unclear D gene. CDR3 length: 13 residues. In germline, CDR1 is LNHDA, CDR2 SQIVND (reference sequence). V shed 9 bases and J shed 7 bases, with 16 bases lying between them. CDR3 region: CASRGFAPQPQHF. The CDR3 nucleotides are TGTGCCAGCAGAGGCTTCGCCCCACAGCCCCAGCATTTT.

V is TRBV9 and J is TRBJ1-6, with unresolved D. The CDR3 is 14 residues long. Looked up from germline, CDR1 is SGDLS and CDR2 is YYNGEE. V dropped 0 bases and J dropped 10 bases, with 11 bases sitting between them. The CDR3 spells CASSVEGMGSPLHF. In DNA, the CDR3 is TGTGCCAGCAGCGTAGAAGGCATGGGGTCACCCCTCCACTTT.

J is TRBJ1-2 and V is TRBV30; the D gene is possibly TRBD1 (5 bases). Germline V CDR1 and CDR2: GTSNPN, SVGIG (reference sequence). This CDR3 contains 13 residues. V was pared by 0 bases and J by 5 bases, with 10 bases between. Written as DNA, the CDR3 is TGTGCCTGGAGTGTCGGAGGGGTTTATGGCTACACCTTC. Translated, it gives CAWSVGGVYGYTF.

V gene TRBV11-2 combines with J gene TRBJ1-2, with 7 bases lining up with TRBD1. Germline CDR1 reads SGHAT; CDR2 reads FQNNGV. V lost 1 base, J lost 5 bases, and 10 bases stayed unmatched. The CDR3 runs 16 residues. CDR3 sequence reads: CASSLVPPRGGYGYTF. The CDR3 nucleotides are TGTGCCAGCAGCTTAGTTCCCCCCAGGGGGGGGTATGGCTACACCTTC.

This clone was recorded once. This chain links TRBV6-6 with TRBJ1-5; 7 positions agree with TRBD1. The V gene end was trimmed by 8 bases and the J gene end by 4 bases; junction bases not matched to a gene: 8. Germline V CDR1 and CDR2: MNHNY, SVGAGI (reference sequence). The CDR3 consists of 14 residues. The CDR3 DNA is TGTGCCAGCTGCCGACAGGGAATGAATCAGCCCCAGCATTTT. The encoded protein is CASCRQGMNQPQHF.

In DNA, the CDR3 is TGTGCCAGTAAGCTAGCGGGAGTAGGGACCGAGCAGTACTTC. Amino acids: CASKLAGVGTEQYF. This sequence joins TRBV19 and TRBJ2-7; TRBD2 matches 10 bases. The junction had 9 bases not matched to a gene; V was cut back by 7 bases and J by 6 bases. The CDR3 contains 14 residues. Germline V gene sequence: CDR1 LNHDA, CDR2 SQIVND (reference sequence).

This clone is a singleton in its sample. The chain has TRBV6-1 and TRBJ2-7, with D hard to call. The germline V gene has CDR1 MNHNS and CDR2 SASEGT. Trimming took 1 base from V and 0 from J, leaving 10 bases between them. This CDR3 spans 15 amino acids. The CDR3 sequence: CASSEEVGSSYEQYF. The CDR3 nucleotides are TGTGCCAGCAGTGAAGAAGTGGGAAGCTCCTACGAGCAGTACTTC.

This rearrangement joins TRBV27 to TRBJ1-3, with D hard to call. CDR1 MNHEY and CDR2 SMNVEV come from the germline V gene (reference sequence). This CDR3 has 13 amino acids. The germline V and J ends were trimmed by 6 bases and 0 bases, with 6 bases remaining between them. For the CDR3, the DNA is TGTGCCAGCAGACGAGACTCTGGAAACACCATATATTTT. Translated: CASRRDSGNTIYF.

This rearrangement joins TRBV19 to TRBJ1-5; D remains ambiguous. The CDR3 runs to 13 residues. V was cut by 1 base and J by 4 bases, with 5 bases left in between. Germline CDR1 and CDR2: LNHDA and SQIVND (reference sequence). CDR3 coding DNA: TGTGCCAGTAGTATAGGAGGGAATCAGCCCCAGCATTTT. Translated, it gives CASSIGGNQPQHF.

The sample holds a few counts of this clone. The rearrangement uses TRBV15 and TRBJ2-7; 11 bases map to TRBD2. The CDR3 spans 18 residues. The germline V gene has CDR1 LNHNV and CDR2 YYDKDF (reference sequence). Trimming removed 4 bases from V and 2 bases from J; junction bases left unmatched: 13. CDR3 region: CATSTDPNSGRAPYEQYF. The CDR3 nucleotides are TGTGCCACCAGCACCGACCCGAATAGCGGGAGGGCACCCTACGAGCAGTACTTC.

The rearrangement uses TRBV9 and TRBJ1-1, with D unclear. Germline V gives CDR1 SGDLS, CDR2 YYNGEE. The CDR3 has 15 amino acids. V lost 0 bases and J lost 1, with 10 bases in between. For the CDR3, the DNA is TGTGCCAGCAGCGTAGCAGTAACAGCGAACACTGAAGCTTTCTTT. This gives the protein CASSVAVTANTEAFF.

Turning to this clone: At one of its ends the junction is not consistent with the germline gene, which may arise from a read error. The chain employs TRBV6-6 and TRBJ2-5; D perhaps matches TRBD1 (5 bases). CDR1 is MNHNY and CDR2 is SVGAGI in the germline V gene (reference sequence). This CDR3 contains 15 residues. The CDR3 nucleotides read TGTGCCAGCAGTTACCCCCAAGCAGGGAAAGACACCCAGTACTTC. This encodes CASSYPQAGKDTQYF.

V gene TRBV5-1 combines with J gene TRBJ2-6; TRBD1 matches at 7 bases. The CDR3 is 14 amino acids. Looked up from germline, CDR1 is SGHRS and CDR2 is YFSETQ. J gave up 4 bases and V 7 bases, and 5 bases lay outside the gene matches. Here the CDR3 DNA reads TGCGCCAGCCGTGGGACAGTCGGGGCCAACGTCCTGACTTTC. It encodes CASRGTVGANVLTF.

The chain joins TRBV27 to TRBJ2-3, with a weak D call TRBD2 (5 bases). V lost 5 bases and J 1 base, leaving 25 bases between the germline ends. This CDR3 spans 19 amino acids. Germline-derived CDR1 and CDR2 are MNHEY and SMNVEV (reference sequence). Here the CDR3 reads CASSALALRSLDRTDTQYF. The CDR3 DNA sequence: TGTGCCAGCAGTGCCTTAGCGCTCAGGAGCCTTGACCGCACAGATACGCAGTATTTT.

V usage is TRBV9 and J usage is TRBJ2-5; D gene ambiguous. Trimming took 1 base from V and 1 from J, leaving 5 bases between them. Germline CDR1 reads SGDLS; CDR2 reads YYNGEE. The CDR3 runs to 13 residues. The CDR3 protein is CASSVYPQETQYF. In nucleotides, the CDR3 is TGTGCCAGCAGCGTATATCCCCAAGAGACCCAGTACTTC.

This chain joins TRBV18 and TRBJ2-3; TRBD2 is a possible D gene (6 bases). The V and J ends lost 1 base and 0 bases respectively, with 8 bases between them. Per germline, CDR1 KGHSH and CDR2 LQKENI. The length of the CDR3 is 15 residues. The CDR3 region is CASSPQSGSTDTQYF. CDR3 in DNA: TGTGCCAGCTCACCACAAAGCGGGAGCACAGATACGCAGTATTTT.

The chain joins TRBV7-9 to TRBJ1-2; D uncertain. The CDR3 is 12 amino acids. Germline CDR1 SEHNR, CDR2 FQNEAQ (reference sequence). V lost 0 bases, J lost 4 bases, and 3 bases lay in between. CDR3 nucleotides: TGTGCCAGCAGCTTAGCGAGCTATGGCTACACCTTC. As protein: CASSLASYGYTF.

The chain couples TRBV5-6 to TRBJ1-1; no clear D gene. Between the trimmed V and J ends, which lost 4 bases and 0 bases, there was a span of 10 bases. The CDR3 has 14 residues. CDR1 and CDR2 from the germline V gene are SGHDT and YYEEEE. CDR3 sequence reads: CASSPLKLNTEAFF. CDR3 coding DNA: TGTGCCAGCAGCCCTCTCAAACTGAACACTGAAGCTTTCTTT.

This chain joins TRBV10-3 and TRBJ1-2; D is ambiguous. Trimming cost V 4 bases and J 5 bases, with 11 bases left between them. The CDR3 extends over 13 amino acids. Germline V gives CDR1 ENHRY, CDR2 SYGVKD. This chain's CDR3 is CAISVGSGYGYTF. In DNA form, the CDR3 reads TGTGCCATCAGTGTGGGGTCGGGGTATGGCTACACCTTC.

The rearrangement joins TRBV7-8 to TRBJ1-5, with 9 bases lining up with TRBD1. Germline CDR1 SGHVS, CDR2 FQNEAQ. This CDR3 region has 17 residues. The trim removed 1 base at V and 3 bases at J, leaving 7 bases unmatched. The CDR3 here is CASSLGTGVGSNQPQHF. The CDR3 coding sequence is TGTGCCAGCAGCTTAGGGACAGGGGTCGGATCCAATCAGCCCCAGCATTTT. Drawing the rest from reference TRBV7-8 and TRBJ1-5, the complete variable domain is GAGVSQSPRYKVAKRGQDVALRCDPISGHVSLFWYQQALGQGPEFLTYFQNEAQLDKSGLPSDRFFAERPEGSVSTLKIQRTQQEDSAVYLCASSLGTGVGSNQPQHFGDGTRLSIL.

J is TRBJ2-1 and V is TRBV5-4; the match to TRBD2 covers 7 bases. CDR3 length: 14 amino acids. Germline V gene data show CDR1 as SGHNT and CDR2 as YYREEE (reference sequence). Trimming removed 1 base from V and 8 bases from J; junction bases left unmatched: 6. The CDR3 region is CASSLTSVSDEQFF. CDR3 nucleotide sequence: TGTGCCAGCAGCTTGACTAGCGTGTCCGATGAGCAGTTCTTC.

This chain joins TRBV6-5 and TRBJ1-1; 7 bases agree with TRBD1. The CDR3 contains 14 residues. J was trimmed by 1 base and V by 5 bases; bases with no gene match: 4. Per germline, CDR1 MNHEY and CDR2 SVGAGI. CDR3 nucleotides: TGTGCCAGCAGTCCGTGGACAGGGAACACTGAAGCTTTCTTT. Amino acids: CASSPWTGNTEAFF.

The rearrangement joins TRBV5-6 to TRBJ2-3; possibly TRBD1 or TRBD2 for D (6 bases each). This CDR3 is built from 15 residues. In germline, CDR1 is SGHDT, CDR2 YYEEEE. Deletions cut 7 bases from V and 1 base from J, with 16 bases between. The CDR3 protein is CASAFRRGGTDTQYF. The CDR3 DNA reads as TGTGCCAGCGCGTTCCGGAGGGGGGGCACAGATACGCAGTATTTT.

This chain uses TRBV6-5 with TRBJ2-5, with a possible D match to TRBD2 (7 bases). Germline lookup yields CDR1 MNHEY and CDR2 SVGAGI. The CDR3 totals 16 residues. Between the trimmed V and J ends, which lost 0 bases and 0 bases, there was a span of 11 bases. Here the CDR3 reads CASSYSRRGHQETQYF. The CDR3 nucleotides read TGTGCCAGCAGTTACTCGAGGCGGGGGCACCAAGAGACCCAGTACTTC.

This chain joins TRBV9 and TRBJ1-3; weak D call: TRBD1 (5 bases). The CDR3 is made up of 14 amino acids. Looked up from germline, CDR1 is SGDLS and CDR2 is YYNGEE. The V gene lost 0 bases and the J gene lost 7 bases, with 11 bases spanning the gap. CDR3: CASSVGARGNTIYF. Here the CDR3 DNA reads TGTGCCAGCAGCGTAGGGGCCCGGGGCAACACCATATATTTT.

V and J are TRBV7-8 and TRBJ2-7; maybe TRBD2 (6 bases). The CDR3 sequence is 16 residues long. Looked up from germline, CDR1 is SGHVS and CDR2 is FQNEAQ. V lost 0 bases and J 2 bases, leaving 14 bases between the germline ends. CDR3 in amino acids: CASSLAEGRIAYEQYF. The CDR3 DNA is TGTGCCAGCAGCTTAGCGGAGGGACGCATCGCCTACGAGCAGTACTTC.